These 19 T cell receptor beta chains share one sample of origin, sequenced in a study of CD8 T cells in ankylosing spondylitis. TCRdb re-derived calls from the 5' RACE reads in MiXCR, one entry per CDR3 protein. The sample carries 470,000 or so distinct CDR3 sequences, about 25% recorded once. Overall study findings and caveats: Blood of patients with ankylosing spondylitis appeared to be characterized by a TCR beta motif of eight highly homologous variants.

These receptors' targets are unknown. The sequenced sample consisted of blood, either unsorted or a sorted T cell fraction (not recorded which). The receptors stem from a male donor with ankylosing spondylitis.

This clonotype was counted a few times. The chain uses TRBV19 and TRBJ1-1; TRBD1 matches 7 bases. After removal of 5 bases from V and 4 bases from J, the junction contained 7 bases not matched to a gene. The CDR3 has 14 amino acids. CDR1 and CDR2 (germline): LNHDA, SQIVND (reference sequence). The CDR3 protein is CASSPGDRTTEAFF. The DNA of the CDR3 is TGTGCCAGTAGTCCGGGGGACAGAACCACTGAAGCTTTCTTT. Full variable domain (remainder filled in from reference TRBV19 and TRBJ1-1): DGGITQSPKYLFRKEGQNVTLSCEQNLNHDAMYWYRQDPGQGLRLIYYSQIVNDFQKGDIAEGYSVSREKKESFPLTVTSAQKNPTAFYLCASSPGDRTTEAFFGQGTRLTVV.

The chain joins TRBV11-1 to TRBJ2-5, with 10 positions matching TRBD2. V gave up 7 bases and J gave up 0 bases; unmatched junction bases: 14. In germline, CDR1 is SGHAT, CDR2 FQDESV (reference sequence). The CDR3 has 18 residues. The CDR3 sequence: CASNRQGTSVNYQETQYF. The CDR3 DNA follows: TGTGCCAGCAACCGACAAGGGACTAGCGTGAACTACCAAGAGACCCAGTACTTC.

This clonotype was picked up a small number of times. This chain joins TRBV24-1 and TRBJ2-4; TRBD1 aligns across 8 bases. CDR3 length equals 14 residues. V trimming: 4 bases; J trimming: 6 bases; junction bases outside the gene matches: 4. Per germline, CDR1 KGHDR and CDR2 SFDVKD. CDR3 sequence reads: CATSDPGGGNIQYF. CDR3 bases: TGTGCCACCAGTGACCCAGGGGGCGGAAACATTCAGTACTTC.

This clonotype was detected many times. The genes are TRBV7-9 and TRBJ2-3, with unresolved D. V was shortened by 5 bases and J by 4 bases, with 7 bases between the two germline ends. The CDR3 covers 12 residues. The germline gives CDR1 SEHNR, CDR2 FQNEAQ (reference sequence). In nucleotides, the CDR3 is TGTGCCAGCAGCGGTAATGCAGATACGCAGTATTTT. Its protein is CASSGNADTQYF.

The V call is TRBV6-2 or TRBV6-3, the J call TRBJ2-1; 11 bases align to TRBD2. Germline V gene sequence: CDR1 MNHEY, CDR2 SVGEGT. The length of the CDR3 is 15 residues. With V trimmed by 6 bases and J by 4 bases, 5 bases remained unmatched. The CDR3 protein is CASRGLADLYNEQFF. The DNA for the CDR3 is TGTGCCAGCAGGGGACTAGCGGACCTTTACAATGAGCAGTTCTTC.

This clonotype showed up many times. Here the CDR3 reads CASSFADTQYF. In DNA form, the CDR3 reads TGTGCCAGCAGCTTCGCAGATACGCAGTATTTT. The rearrangement links TRBV7-9 to TRBJ2-3, with D hard to call. This CDR3 has 11 amino acids. Between the trimmed V and J ends, which lost 3 bases and 4 bases, there was a span of 2 bases. From germline, CDR1 is SEHNR and CDR2 FQNEAQ (reference sequence).

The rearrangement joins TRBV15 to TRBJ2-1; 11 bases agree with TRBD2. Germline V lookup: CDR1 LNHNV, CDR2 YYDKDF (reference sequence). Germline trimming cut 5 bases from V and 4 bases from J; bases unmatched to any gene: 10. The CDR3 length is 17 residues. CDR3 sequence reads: CATSEPTSGKSYNEQFF. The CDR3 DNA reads TGTGCCACCAGCGAACCGACTAGCGGGAAGTCTTACAATGAGCAGTTCTTC. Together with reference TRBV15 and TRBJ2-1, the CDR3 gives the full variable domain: DAMVIQNPRYQVTQFGKPVTLSCSQTLNHNVMYWYQQKSSQAPKLLFHYYDKDFNNEADTPDNFQSRRPNTSFCFLDIRSPGLGDTAMYLCATSEPTSGKSYNEQFFGPGTRLTVL.

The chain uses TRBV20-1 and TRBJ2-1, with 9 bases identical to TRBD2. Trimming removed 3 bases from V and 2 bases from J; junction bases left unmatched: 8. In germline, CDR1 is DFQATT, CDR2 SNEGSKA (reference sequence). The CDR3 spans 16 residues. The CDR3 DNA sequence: TGCAGTGCTAGCCCGTCGGGGACTAGCCCCTACAATGAGCAGTTCTTC. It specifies CSASPSGTSPYNEQFF.

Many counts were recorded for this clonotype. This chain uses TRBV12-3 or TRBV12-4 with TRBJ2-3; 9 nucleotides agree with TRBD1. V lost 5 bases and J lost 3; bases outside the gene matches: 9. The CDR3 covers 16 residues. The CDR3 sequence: CASSPWTGAGTDTQYF. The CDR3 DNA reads TGTGCCAGCAGTCCTTGGACAGGGGCCGGGACAGATACGCAGTATTTT.

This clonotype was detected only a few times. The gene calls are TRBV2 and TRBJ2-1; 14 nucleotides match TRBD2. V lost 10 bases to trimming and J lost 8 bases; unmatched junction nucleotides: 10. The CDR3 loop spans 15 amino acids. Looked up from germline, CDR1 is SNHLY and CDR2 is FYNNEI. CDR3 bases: TGTGCCACCCAACAGGGACTAGCGGGAGTCGATGAGCAGTTCTTC. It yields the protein CATQQGLAGVDEQFF.

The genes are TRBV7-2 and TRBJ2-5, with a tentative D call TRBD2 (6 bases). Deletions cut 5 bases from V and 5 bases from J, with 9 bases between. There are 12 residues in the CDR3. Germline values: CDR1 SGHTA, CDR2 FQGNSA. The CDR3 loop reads CASSMEGETQYF. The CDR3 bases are TGTGCCAGCAGCATGGAGGGGGAGACCCAGTACTTC.

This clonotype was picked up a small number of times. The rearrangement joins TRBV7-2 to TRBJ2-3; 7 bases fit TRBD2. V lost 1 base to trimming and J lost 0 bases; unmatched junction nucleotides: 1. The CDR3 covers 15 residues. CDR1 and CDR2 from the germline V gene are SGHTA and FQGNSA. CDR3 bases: TGTGCCAGCAGCTTAGTTAGCGGGAGCACAGATACGCAGTATTTT. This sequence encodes CASSLVSGSTDTQYF.

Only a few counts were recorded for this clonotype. The CDR3 here is CSVTRDSNQPQHF. Here the CDR3 DNA reads TGCAGCGTCACGAGGGATAGCAATCAGCCCCAGCATTTT. The chain recombines TRBV29-1 with TRBJ1-5; D call uncertain. This CDR3 spans 13 amino acids. Deletions cut 6 bases from V and 0 bases from J, with 9 bases between. Germline CDR1 SQVTM, CDR2 ANQGSEA.

Here the CDR3 DNA reads TGTGCCAGCAGTTCTCATTGGGGGGGGAGCACCGGGGAGCTGTTTTTT. It codes for CASSSHWGGSTGELFF. The chain joins TRBV12-3 or TRBV12-4 to TRBJ2-2, with 7 nucleotides matching TRBD2. The CDR3 covers 16 residues. The J segment lost 4 bases and the V segment lost 4 bases, leaving 9 bases of the junction unmatched.

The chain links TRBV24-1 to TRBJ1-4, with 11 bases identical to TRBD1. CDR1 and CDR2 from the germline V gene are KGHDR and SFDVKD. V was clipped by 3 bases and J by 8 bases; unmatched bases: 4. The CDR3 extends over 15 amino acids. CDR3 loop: CATSDPGTGGEKLFF. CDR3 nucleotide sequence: TGTGCCACCAGTGATCCCGGGACAGGGGGAGAAAAACTGTTTTTT.

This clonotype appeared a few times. This CDR3 is CASRAGDRISNEQFF. CDR3 bases: TGCGCCAGCAGGGCGGGAGACCGCATCAGCAATGAGCAGTTCTTC. The V call is TRBV10-1, the J call TRBJ2-1, with 7 bases fitting TRBD2. The CDR3 spans 15 residues. Looked up from germline, CDR1 is WNHNN and CDR2 is SYGVQD (reference sequence). The V and J ends lost 6 bases and 6 bases, in that order; junction bases with no gene match: 11.

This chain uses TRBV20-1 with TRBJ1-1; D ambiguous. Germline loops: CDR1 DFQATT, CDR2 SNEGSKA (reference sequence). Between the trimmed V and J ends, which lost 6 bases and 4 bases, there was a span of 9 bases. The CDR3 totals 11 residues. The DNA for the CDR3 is TGCAGTGCACCTAGCAGCACTGAAGCTTTCTTT. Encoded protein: CSAPSSTEAFF.

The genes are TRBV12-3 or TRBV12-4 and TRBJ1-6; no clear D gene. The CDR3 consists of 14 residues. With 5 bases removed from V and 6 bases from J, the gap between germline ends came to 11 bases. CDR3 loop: CASSGEISNSPLHF. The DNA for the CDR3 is TGTGCCAGCAGTGGAGAGATATCTAATTCACCCCTCCACTTT.

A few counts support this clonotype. CDR3 sequence reads: CASSLEDHTDTQYF. For the CDR3, the DNA is TGCGCCAGCAGCTTGGAGGACCACACAGATACGCAGTATTTT. The chain combines TRBV5-1 with TRBJ2-3, with no clear D. Germline lookup yields CDR1 SGHRS and CDR2 YFSETQ. Trimming cost V 0 bases and J 2 bases, with 7 bases left between them. This CDR3 contains 14 residues.